One and the same sample provided the 9 T cell receptor beta chains below, sequenced in a study of vaccination and CD4 T cells after COVID-19. With the Oncomine TCR Beta short-read assay, DNA from cultured CD4+ T cells was sequenced. TCRdb fed the PCR reads into MiXCR, producing one record per CDR3 protein. The top ten hold over 30% of the sample, which has about 11,000 distinct CDR3 sequences, around 47% seen once. The treatment denotes: approximately nine-day PBMC culture with coronavirus spike peptide pools or control peptides (ViraFEST assay). These TCRs' antigens remain unknown. Sequenced input: CD4+ T cells from blood, cultured in vitro. Every receptor here comes from a human donor who had recovered from COVID-19.

This clonotype was counted only a few times. The rearrangement links TRBV6-1 to TRBJ2-7, with 7 bases aligning to TRBD1. V dropped 6 bases and J dropped 1; count of bases not matched to a gene: 3. The V gene's germline CDR1 is MNHNS and CDR2 SASEGT. The CDR3 totals 13 residues. The CDR3 here is CASRDRFSYEQYF. DNA of the CDR3: TGTGCCAGCAGGGACAGGTTTTCCTACGAGCAGTACTTC.

The CDR3 nucleotides read TGTGCCAGCAGCCCCTATACCGCGGGGGGAGACGAGCAGTACTTC. Protein sequence: CASSPYTAGGDEQYF. The J gene is TRBJ2-7, the V gene TRBV7-8; TRBD2 aligns across 8 bases. V lost 5 bases, J lost 5 bases, and 11 bases stayed unmatched. This CDR3 has 15 residues. CDR1 is SGHVS, CDR2 FQNEAQ, per germline. The variable domain in full, with the rest retrieved from reference TRBV7-8 and TRBJ2-7, is GAGVSQSPRYKVAKRGQDVALRCDPISGHVSLFWYQQALGQGPEFLTYFQNEAQLDKSGLPSDRFFAERPEGSVSTLKIQRTQQEDSAVYLCASSPYTAGGDEQYFGPGTRLTVT.

The rearrangement joins TRBV18 to TRBJ2-2; D not certain. With 2 bases removed from V and 7 bases from J, the gap between germline ends came to 8 bases. Germline CDR1 KGHSH, CDR2 LQKENI. The CDR3 extends over 13 amino acids. CDR3 protein: CASSPMRDGELFF. The CDR3 DNA reads as TGTGCCAGCTCACCAATGAGAGACGGGGAGCTGTTTTTT.

V gene TRBV30 combines with J gene TRBJ1-6; D perhaps matches TRBD1 (5 bases). V was trimmed by 3 bases and J by 0 bases, leaving 12 bases between them. The CDR3 extends over 16 amino acids. Germline CDR1 and CDR2: GTSNPN and SVGIG (reference sequence). The CDR3 loop reads CAWSDRRSSYNSPLHF. CDR3 bases: TGTGCCTGGAGCGACAGAAGGAGCTCCTATAATTCACCCCTCCACTTT.

This clonotype was observed a few times. J is TRBJ2-3 and V is TRBV6-1; weak D call: TRBD2 (7 bases). CDR3 length: 17 residues. CDR1 is MNHNS, CDR2 SASEGT, per germline. V was trimmed by 0 bases and J by 2 bases, leaving 15 bases between them. This CDR3 is CASSEAPGGTVTDTQYF. DNA for the CDR3: TGTGCCAGCAGTGAAGCGCCGGGGGGCACAGTCACAGATACGCAGTATTTT.

J is TRBJ1-3 and V is TRBV6-2 or TRBV6-3; D is unclear. Between the trimmed V and J ends, which lost 1 base and 3 bases, there was a span of 13 bases. CDR3 length: 16 residues. CDR1 and CDR2 from the germline V gene are MNHEY and SVGEGT. The CDR3 protein is CASSYFGRSIGNTIYF. In DNA form, the CDR3 reads TGTGCCAGCAGTTACTTTGGGCGAAGTATTGGAAACACCATATATTTT.

The CDR3 DNA sequence: TGTGCCAGCTCACCAAGCACAGATACGCAGTATTTT. This encodes CASSPSTDTQYF. The chain recombines TRBV18 with TRBJ2-3; D gene uncertain. CDR1 is KGHSH, CDR2 LQKENI, per germline. The CDR3 contains 12 residues. The V end lost 2 bases, the J end lost 0 bases, and 0 bases lay between the germline ends.

V and J are TRBV7-9 and TRBJ1-2, with D perhaps matching TRBD1 (5 bases). Germline V lookup: CDR1 SEHNR, CDR2 FQNEAQ (reference sequence). Trimming removed 4 bases at V and 4 bases at J, with 25 bases between. This CDR3 contains 18 residues. CDR3 sequence: CASSSTVGGGKASYGYTF. The CDR3 DNA follows: TGTGCCAGCAGCTCGACCGTCGGGGGAGGGAAGGCGAGCTATGGCTACACCTTC.

The V call is TRBV2, the J call TRBJ1-1; TRBD1 matches at 9 bases. Germline V gene sequence: CDR1 SNHLY, CDR2 FYNNEI. The J segment lost 5 bases and the V segment lost 7 bases, leaving 2 bases of the junction unmatched. CDR3 length equals 12 residues. The CDR3, as DNA: TGTGCCAGCATTGACAGGGGGACTGAAGCTTTCTTT. Protein sequence: CASIDRGTEAFF.